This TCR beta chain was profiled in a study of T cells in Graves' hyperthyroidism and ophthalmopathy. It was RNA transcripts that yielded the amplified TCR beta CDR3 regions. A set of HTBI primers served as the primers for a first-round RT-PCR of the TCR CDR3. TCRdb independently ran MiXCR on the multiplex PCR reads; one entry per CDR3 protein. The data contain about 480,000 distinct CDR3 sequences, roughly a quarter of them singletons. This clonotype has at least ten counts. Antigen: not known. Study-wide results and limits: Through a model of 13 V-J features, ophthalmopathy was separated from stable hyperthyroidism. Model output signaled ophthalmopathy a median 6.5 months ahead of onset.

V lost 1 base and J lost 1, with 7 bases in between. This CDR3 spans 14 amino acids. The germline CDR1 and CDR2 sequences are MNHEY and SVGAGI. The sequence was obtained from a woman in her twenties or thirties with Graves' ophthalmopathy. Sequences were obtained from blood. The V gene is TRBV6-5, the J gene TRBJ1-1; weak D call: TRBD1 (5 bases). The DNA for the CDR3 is TGTGCCAGCAGTTACTTGGGGCGGAACACTGAAGCTTTCTTT. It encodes CASSYLGRNTEAFF.